This TCR beta chain was identified during a study of glioma-infiltrating T cells after dendritic cell vaccination. Up to 2 ug genomic DNA was used for TCRB CDR3 amplification. Assay: immunoSEQ multiplex PCR; the TCRdb copy retains only in-frame clones and omits some. The sample holds tens of thousands of clones, about four fifths seen once. The CDR3 totals 14 residues. Germline V gene lookup returns CDR1 MNHEY and CDR2 SVGAGI. Trimming removed 5 bases from V and 1 base from J, with 11 bases in between. The time point was: after dendritic cell vaccination, including at tumor progression/relapse. The sequences come from blood, collected after dendritic cell vaccination. The gene calls are TRBV6-5 and TRBJ1-1; D gene ambiguous. This receptor was identified in a human donor with glioblastoma. CDR3 region: CASSPITENTEAFF. DNA of the CDR3: TGTGCCAGCAGTCCGATAACTGAGAACACTGAAGCTTTCTTT.